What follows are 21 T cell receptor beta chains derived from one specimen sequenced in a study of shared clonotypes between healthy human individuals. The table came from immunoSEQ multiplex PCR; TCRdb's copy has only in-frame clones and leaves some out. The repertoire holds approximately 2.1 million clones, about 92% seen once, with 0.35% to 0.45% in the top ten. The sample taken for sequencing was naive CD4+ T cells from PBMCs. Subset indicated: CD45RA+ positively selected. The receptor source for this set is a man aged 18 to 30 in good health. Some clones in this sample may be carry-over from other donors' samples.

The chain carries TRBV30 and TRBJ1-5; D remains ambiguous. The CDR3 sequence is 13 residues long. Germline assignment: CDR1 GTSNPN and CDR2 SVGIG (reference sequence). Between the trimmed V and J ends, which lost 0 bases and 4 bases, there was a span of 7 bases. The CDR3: CAWSVDANQPQHF. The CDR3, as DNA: TGTGCCTGGAGTGTTGACGCGAATCAGCCCCAGCATTTT. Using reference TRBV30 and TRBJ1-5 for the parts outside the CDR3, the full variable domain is SQTIHQWPATLVQPVGSPLSLECTVEGTSNPNLYWYRQAAGRGLQLLFYSVGIGQISSEVPQNLSASRPQDRQFILSSKKLLLSDSGFYLCAWSVDANQPQHFGDGTRLSIL.

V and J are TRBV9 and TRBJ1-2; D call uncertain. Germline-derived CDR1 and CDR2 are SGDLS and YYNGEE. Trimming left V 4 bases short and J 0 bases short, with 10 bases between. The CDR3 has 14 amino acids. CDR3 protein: CASSPPDTNYGYTF. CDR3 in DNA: TGTGCCAGCAGCCCCCCCGACACTAACTATGGCTACACCTTC.

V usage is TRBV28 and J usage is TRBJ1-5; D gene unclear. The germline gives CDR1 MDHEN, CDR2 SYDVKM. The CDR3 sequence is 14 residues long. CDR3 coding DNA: TGTGCTACCGCCCCGGCAGATAGCAATCAGCCCCAGCATTTT. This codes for CATAPADSNQPQHF. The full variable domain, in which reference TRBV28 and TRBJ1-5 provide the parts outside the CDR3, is DVKVTQSSRYLVKRTGEKVFLECVQDMDHENMFWYRQDPGLGLRLIYFSYDVKMKEKGDIPEGYSVSREKKERFSLILESASTNQTSMYLCATAPADSNQPQHFGDGTRLSIL.

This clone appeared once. CDR3 coding DNA: TGTGCCAGCAGCGGGGGGACCAACAGCAAAAACATTCAGTACTTC. Translated: CASSGGTNSKNIQYF. The chain has TRBV6-6 and TRBJ2-4; TRBD2 matches 7 bases. The CDR3 contains 15 residues. Germline V gives CDR1 MNHNY, CDR2 SVGAGI (reference sequence). The J segment lost 3 bases and the V segment lost 6 bases, leaving 8 bases of the junction unmatched.

Here the CDR3 DNA reads TGCGCCAGCAGCCCTGACCGGACGACCTACAATGAGCAGTTCTTC. It translates to CASSPDRTTYNEQFF. This rearrangement joins TRBV4-1 to TRBJ2-1; D is unresolved. The germline CDR1 and CDR2 sequences are MGHRA and YSYEKL. CDR3 length: 15 residues. V was pared by 4 bases and J by 2 bases, with 12 bases between.

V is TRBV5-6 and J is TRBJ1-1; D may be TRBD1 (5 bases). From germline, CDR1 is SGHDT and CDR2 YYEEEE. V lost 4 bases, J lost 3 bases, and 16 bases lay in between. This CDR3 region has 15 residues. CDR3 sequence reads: CASSLGPGGDTEAFF. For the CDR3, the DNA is TGTGCCAGCAGCCTAGGACCGGGGGGTGACACTGAAGCTTTCTTT.

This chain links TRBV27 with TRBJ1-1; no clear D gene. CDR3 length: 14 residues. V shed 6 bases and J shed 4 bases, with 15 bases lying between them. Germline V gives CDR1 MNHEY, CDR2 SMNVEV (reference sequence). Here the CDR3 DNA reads TGTGCCAGCAGCTCCCCCTTGGTGGGCACTGAAGCTTTCTTT. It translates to CASSSPLVGTEAFF.

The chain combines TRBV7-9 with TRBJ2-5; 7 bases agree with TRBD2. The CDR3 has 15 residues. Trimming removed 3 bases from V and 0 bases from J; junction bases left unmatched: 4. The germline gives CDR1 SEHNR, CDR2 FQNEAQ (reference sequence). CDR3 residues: CASSLAGAYQETQYF. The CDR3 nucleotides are TGTGCCAGCAGCTTGGCGGGAGCGTACCAAGAGACCCAGTACTTC.

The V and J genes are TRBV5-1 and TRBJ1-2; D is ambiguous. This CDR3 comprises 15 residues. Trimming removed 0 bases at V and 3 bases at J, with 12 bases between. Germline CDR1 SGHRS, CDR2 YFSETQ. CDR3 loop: CASSLVVGTDYGYTF. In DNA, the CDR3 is TGCGCCAGCAGCTTGGTCGTAGGCACAGACTATGGCTACACCTTC.

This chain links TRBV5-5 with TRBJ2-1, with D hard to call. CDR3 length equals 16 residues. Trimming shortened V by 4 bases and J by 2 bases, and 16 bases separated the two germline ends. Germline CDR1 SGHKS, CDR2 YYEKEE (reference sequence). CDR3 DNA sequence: TGTGCCAGCAGCCGGGCCGGGCCCTACGCCTACAATGAGCAGTTCTTC. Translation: CASSRAGPYAYNEQFF. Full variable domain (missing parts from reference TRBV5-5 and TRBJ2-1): DAGVTQSPTHLIKTRGQQVTLRCSPISGHKSVSWYQQVLGQGPQFIFQYYEKEERGRGNFPDRFSARQFPNYSSELNVNALLLGDSALYLCASSRAGPYAYNEQFFGPGTRLTVL.

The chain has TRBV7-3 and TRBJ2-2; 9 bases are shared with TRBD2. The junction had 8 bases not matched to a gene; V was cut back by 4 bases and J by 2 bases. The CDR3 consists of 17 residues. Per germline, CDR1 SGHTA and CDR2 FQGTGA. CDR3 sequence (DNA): TGTGCCAGCAGCTCCCCGGGACTAGCCGAAAACACCGGGGAGCTGTTTTTT. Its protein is CASSSPGLAENTGELFF.

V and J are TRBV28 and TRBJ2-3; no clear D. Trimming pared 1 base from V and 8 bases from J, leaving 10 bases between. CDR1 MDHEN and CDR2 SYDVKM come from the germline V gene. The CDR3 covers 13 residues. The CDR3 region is CASSLFPRTTQYF. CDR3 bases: TGTGCCAGCAGTTTATTCCCCCGAACTACGCAGTATTTT.

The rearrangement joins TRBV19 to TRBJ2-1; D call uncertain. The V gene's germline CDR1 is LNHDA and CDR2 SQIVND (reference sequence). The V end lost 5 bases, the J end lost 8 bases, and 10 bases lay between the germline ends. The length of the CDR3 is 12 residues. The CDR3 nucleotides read TGTGCCAGTAGTTCAGATTGGGATGAGCAGTTCTTC. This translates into CASSSDWDEQFF.

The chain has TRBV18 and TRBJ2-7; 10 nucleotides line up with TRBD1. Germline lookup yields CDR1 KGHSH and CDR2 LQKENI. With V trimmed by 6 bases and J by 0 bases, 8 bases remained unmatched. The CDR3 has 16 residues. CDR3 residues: CASSPLGTGVSYEQYF. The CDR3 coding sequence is TGTGCCAGCTCCCCCTTAGGGACAGGGGTCTCCTACGAGCAGTACTTC.

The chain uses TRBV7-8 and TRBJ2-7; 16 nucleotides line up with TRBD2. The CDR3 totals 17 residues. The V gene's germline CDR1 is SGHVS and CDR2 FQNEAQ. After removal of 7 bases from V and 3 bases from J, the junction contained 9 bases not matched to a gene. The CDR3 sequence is CASTLGLAGGWGYEQYF. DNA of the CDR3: TGTGCCAGCACCCTGGGACTAGCGGGAGGGTGGGGCTACGAGCAGTACTTC. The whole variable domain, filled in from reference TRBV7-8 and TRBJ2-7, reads GAGVSQSPRYKVAKRGQDVALRCDPISGHVSLFWYQQALGQGPEFLTYFQNEAQLDKSGLPSDRFFAERPEGSVSTLKIQRTQQEDSAVYLCASTLGLAGGWGYEQYFGPGTRLTVT.

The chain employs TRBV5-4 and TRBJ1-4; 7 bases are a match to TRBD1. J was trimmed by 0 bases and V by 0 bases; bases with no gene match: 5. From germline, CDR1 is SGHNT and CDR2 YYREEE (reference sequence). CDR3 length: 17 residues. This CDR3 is CASSLGGQAPTNEKLFF. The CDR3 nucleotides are TGTGCCAGCAGCTTGGGCGGACAGGCACCAACTAATGAAAAACTGTTTTTT.

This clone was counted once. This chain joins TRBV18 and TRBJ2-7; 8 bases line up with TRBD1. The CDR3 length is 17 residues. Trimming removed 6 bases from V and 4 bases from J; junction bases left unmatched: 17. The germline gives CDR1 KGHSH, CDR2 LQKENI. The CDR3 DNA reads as TGTGCCAGCTCTCCCAACTCACCGGGACAGGAAGATTACGAGCAGTACTTC. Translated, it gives CASSPNSPGQEDYEQYF.

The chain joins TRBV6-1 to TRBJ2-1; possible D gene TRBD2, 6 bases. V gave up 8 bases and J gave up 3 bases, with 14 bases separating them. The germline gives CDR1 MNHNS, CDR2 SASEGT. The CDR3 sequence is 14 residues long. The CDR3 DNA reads TGTGCCAGCCTTCGGGAGTCCGGCTACAATGAGCAGTTCTTC. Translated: CASLRESGYNEQFF.

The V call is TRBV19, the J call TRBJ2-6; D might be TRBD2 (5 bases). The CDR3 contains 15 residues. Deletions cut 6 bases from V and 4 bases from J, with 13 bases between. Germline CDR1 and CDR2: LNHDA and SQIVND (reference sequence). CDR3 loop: CASRPRETGANVLTF. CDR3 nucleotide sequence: TGTGCCAGTAGACCACGGGAAACCGGGGCCAACGTCCTGACTTTC.

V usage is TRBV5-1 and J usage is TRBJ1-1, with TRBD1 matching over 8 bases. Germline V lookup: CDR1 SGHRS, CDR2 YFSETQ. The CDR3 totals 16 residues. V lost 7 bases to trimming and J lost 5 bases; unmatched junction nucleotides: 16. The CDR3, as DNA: TGCGCCAGCGCCATGACAGGGGTAGAAGGGGGTACTGAAGCTTTCTTT. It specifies CASAMTGVEGGTEAFF.

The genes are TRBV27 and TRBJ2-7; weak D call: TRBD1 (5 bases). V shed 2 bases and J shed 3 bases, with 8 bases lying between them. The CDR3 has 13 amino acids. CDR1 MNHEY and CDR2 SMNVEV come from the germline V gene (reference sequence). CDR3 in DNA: TGTGCCAGCAGTTTAACCCAGGGCTACGAGCAGTACTTC. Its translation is CASSLTQGYEQYF.